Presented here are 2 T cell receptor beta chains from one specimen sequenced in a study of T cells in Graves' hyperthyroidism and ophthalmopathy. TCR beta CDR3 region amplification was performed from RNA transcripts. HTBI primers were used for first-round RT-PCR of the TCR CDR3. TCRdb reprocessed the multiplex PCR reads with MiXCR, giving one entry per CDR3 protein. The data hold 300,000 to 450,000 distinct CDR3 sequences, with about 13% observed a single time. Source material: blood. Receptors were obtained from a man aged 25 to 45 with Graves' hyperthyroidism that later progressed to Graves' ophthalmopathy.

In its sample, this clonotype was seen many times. The CDR3 here is CSARTSLNTGELFF. The CDR3 DNA sequence: TGCAGTGCTCGGACTAGCTTGAACACCGGGGAGCTGTTTTTT. The chain couples TRBV20-1 to TRBJ2-2, with 8 bases matching TRBD2. V lost 5 bases to trimming and J lost 1 base; unmatched junction nucleotides: 3. The germline V gene encodes CDR1 DFQATT and CDR2 SNEGSKA (reference sequence). The CDR3 is made up of 14 amino acids.

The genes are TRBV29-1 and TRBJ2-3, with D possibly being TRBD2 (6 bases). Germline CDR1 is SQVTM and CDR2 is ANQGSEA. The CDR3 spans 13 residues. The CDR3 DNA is TGCAGTGTTTTTAGCGGCCCCACAGATACGCAGTATTTT. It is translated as CSVFSGPTDTQYF.